A selection of T cell receptor beta chains follows, all from one sample in a study of cytomegalovirus exposure and HLA in healthy donors. Assay used: immunoSEQ multiplex PCR; TCRdb lists only in-frame clones, some missing. The sample has 100,000 to 150,000 clones, approximately 80% seen once. What was sequenced was PBMCs. The receptors derive from a middle-aged woman in good health and CMV-seronegative. Both conserved end residues are part of each CDR3. A D gene is named only where the DNA matches it firmly. Not every row has a clone size; where given, it reads once, few, many or a size class.

TRBJ2-6 TRBD1 TRBV10-2 NA CARGGYDPSGANGLTF TGCGCCAGAGGGGGCTATGATCCTTCTGGGGCCAACGGCCTGACTTTC
TRBJ2-3 TRBD2 TRBV18 NA CASSPGLAEDTQYF TGTGCCAGCTCACCAGGGCTAGCGGAGGATACGCAGTATTTT
TRBJ1-2 TRBD1 TRBV29-1 NA CSVAGQGAANYGYTF TGCAGCGTGGCAGGACAGGGGGCGGCTAACTATGGCTACACCTTC
TRBJ1-5 NA TRBV2 NA CASSVSMTRGNQPQHF TGTGCCAGCAGTGTCTCTATGACACGGGGAAATCAGCCCCAGCATTTT
TRBJ2-7 NA TRBV10-2 NA CASRDSSENLYEQYF TGCGCCAGCAGAGACTCAAGCGAAAACCTCTACGAGCAGTACTTC
TRBJ1-4 TRBD1 TRBV28 NA CASSTTGAPQEKLFF TGTGCCAGCAGTACCACAGGGGCTCCCCAAGAAAAACTGTTTTTT
TRBJ2-1 NA TRBV19 NA CASSLALGGASNEQFF TGTGCCAGTTCTTTAGCACTAGGGGGTGCCAGCAATGAGCAGTTCTTC
TRBJ1-2 TRBD1 TRBV7-2 NA CASSQTGGSGYTF TGTGCCAGCAGCCAAACAGGGGGCAGCGGCTACACCTTC
TRBJ2-5 TRBD2 TRBV10-3 NA CAISASGDTQETQYF TGTGCCATCAGTGCTAGCGGGGACACCCAAGAGACCCAGTACTTC
TRBJ2-1 TRBD2 TRBV9 NA CASSVGAGTSGAYEQFF TGTGCCAGCAGCGTAGGTGCCGGGACTAGCGGAGCATATGAGCAGTTCTTC
TRBJ2-5 NA TRBV5-1 NA CASSTGTPQETQYF TGCGCCAGCAGCACCGGGACACCTCAAGAGACCCAGTACTTC
TRBJ2-5 NA TRBV28 NA CASCPLDGTTETQYF TGTGCCAGCTGCCCCCTAGACGGGACAACGGAGACCCAGTACTTC
TRBJ2-5 TRBD2 TRBV28 NA CASSLPGVGGRALKTQYF TGTGCCAGCAGTTTGCCGGGGGTTGGCGGGAGGGCCCTCAAGACCCAGTACTTC
TRBJ1-1 NA TRBV5-1 NA CASSLAGADLNTEAFF TGCGCCAGCAGCTTGGCAGGGGCCGACTTGAACACTGAAGCTTTCTTT
TRBJ2-7 NA TRBV5-1 NA CASSLASGSGEQYF TGCGCCAGCAGCTTGGCCTCGGGGAGCGGGGAGCAGTACTTC
TRBJ2-3 TRBD1 TRBV7-6 NA CASGDSFRTDTQYF TGTGCCAGCGGGGACAGTTTTCGCACAGATACGCAGTATTTT
TRBJ1-3 NA TRBV9 NA CAGSREGLRSGNTIYF TGTGCCGGCAGCCGGGAGGGACTTCGCTCTGGAAACACCATATATTTT
TRBJ2-7 TRBD2 TRBV27 NA CASSSGGPYEQYF TGTGCCAGTAGCTCGGGGGGACCCTACGAGCAGTACTTC
TRBJ2-7 TRBD1 TRBV6-1 once CASKQTGGGYEQYF TGTGCCAGCAAACAGACAGGGGGCGGTTACGAGCAGTACTTC
TRBJ2-7 TRBD1 TRBV9 NA CASSVRRDREDNEQYF TGTGCCAGCAGCGTCAGACGGGACAGGGAAGACAACGAGCAGTACTTC
TRBJ2-1 TRBD1 TRBV29-1 once CSASPGQGDYNEQFF TGCAGCGCCAGCCCGGGACAGGGGGACTACAATGAGCAGTTCTTC
TRBJ1-6 TRBD1 TRBV5-1 NA CASSDRGRDSPLHF TGCGCCAGCAGCGACAGGGGAAGGGATTCACCCCTCCACTTT
TRBJ2-7 TRBD1 TRBV12-5 once CASGLTTGTGVVEQYF TGTGCTAGTGGTTTAACAACCGGGACAGGGGTTGTCGAGCAGTACTTC
TRBJ2-7 TRBD2 TRBV7-2 NA CASSYSGGAYEQYF TGTGCCAGCAGTTACAGCGGGGGGGCCTACGAGCAGTACTTC
TRBJ1-4 NA TRBV7-5 few CVRSLADSCRKGEKLFF TGTGTCAGAAGCTTAGCCGACAGTTGTCGGAAAGGGGAAAAACTGTTTTTT
TRBJ2-2 NA TRBV14 NA CASSQDTGLAAGELFF TGTGCCAGCAGCCAAGATACAGGATTGGCCGCCGGGGAGCTGTTTTTT
TRBJ1-2 NA TRBV6-5 NA CASSAARDNYGYTF TGTGCCAGCAGTGCCGCCCGGGATAACTATGGCTACACCTTC
TRBJ2-3 TRBD2 TRBV4-2 NA CASSLEGASGGRDTQYF TGTGCCAGCAGCCTCGAAGGAGCTAGCGGGGGTCGAGATACGCAGTATTTT
TRBJ2-1 NA TRBV19 NA CASSLTLAVYNEQFF TGTGCCAGTAGTCTTACACTAGCAGTCTACAATGAGCAGTTCTTC
TRBJ2-6 NA TRBV5-1 NA CASSSGSGANGLTF TGCGCCAGCAGCTCCGGCTCTGGGGCCAACGGCCTGACTTTC
TRBJ2-1 TRBD2 TRBV7-9 few CASSKGTSGSGDEQFF TGTGCCAGCAGCAAAGGGACTAGCGGGAGTGGAGATGAGCAGTTCTTC
TRBJ1-1 TRBD1 TRBV5-4 NA CASSLKTGGNTEAFF TGTGCCAGCAGCTTAAAGACAGGGGGCAACACTGAAGCTTTCTTT
TRBJ2-7 NA TRBV6-1 NA CASSDHELKPQYF TGTGCCAGCAGTGATCATGAACTCAAGCCCCAGTACTTC
TRBJ1-5 NA TRBV18 NA CASSPPGGGQGNQPQHF TGTGCCAGCTCACCACCGGGGGGGGGCCAAGGCAATCAGCCCCAGCATTTT
TRBJ1-1 NA TRBV27 NA CASSFTGTEAFF TGTGCCAGCAGTTTCACAGGGACTGAAGCTTTCTTT
TRBJ1-2 TRBD1 TRBV9 NA CASSGGTDYGYTF TGTGCCAGCAGCGGCGGGACAGACTATGGCTACACCTTC
TRBJ1-6 TRBD1 TRBV5-1 NA CASRETGVGSPLHF TGCGCCAGCAGAGAAACAGGGGTTGGATCACCCCTCCACTTT
TRBJ1-5 NA TRBV19 NA CASSIRGPGQPQHF TGTGCCAGTAGTATCAGAGGGCCCGGGCAGCCCCAGCATTTT
TRBJ2-1 TRBD2 TRBV6-1 few CASSARAGGTYNEQFF TGTGCCAGCAGTGCCAGAGCGGGGGGAACCTACAATGAGCAGTTCTTC
TRBJ1-1 NA TRBV6-5 NA CASSPGHVNTEAFF TGTGCCAGCAGCCCTGGACACGTGAACACTGAAGCTTTCTTT
TRBJ1-5 TRBD1 TRBV28 few CASTPTRGLQPQHF TGTGCCAGCACCCCCACCAGGGGGCTCCAGCCCCAGCATTTT
TRBJ2-3 TRBD2 TRBV6-4 NA CASSPGLALDTQYF TGTGCCAGCAGTCCGGGACTAGCTTTAGATACGCAGTATTTT
TRBJ1-1 NA TRBV29-1 NA CSVEGGRGAFF TGCAGCGTTGAAGGAGGGAGAGGGGCTTTCTTT
TRBJ2-5 TRBD2 TRBV2 NA CAGRGLAGHETQYF TGTGCAGGCCGAGGGCTAGCGGGGCATGAAACCCAGTACTTC
TRBJ2-5 NA TRBV7-2 NA CASSFLAGGETQYF TGTGCCAGCAGTTTCTTAGCAGGGGGGGAGACCCAGTACTTC
TRBJ1-6 NA TRBV5-1 few CASSLDQAGYNSPLHF TGCGCCAGCAGCTTGGACCAAGCAGGGTACAATTCACCCCTCCACTTT
TRBJ2-5 NA TRBV15 NA CATSRDPNSMETQYF TGTGCCACCAGCAGAGATCCCAACTCCATGGAGACCCAGTACTTC
TRBJ1-1 NA TRBV6-5 once CASSNPRQAKPEAFF TGTGCCAGCAGCAATCCTCGGCAGGCTAAACCTGAAGCTTTCTTT
TRBJ1-2 NA TRBV5-6 NA CASSLSTVQGYTF TGTGCCAGCAGCTTGAGCACAGTGCAAGGCTACACCTTC
TRBJ1-2 TRBD1 TRBV6-1 few CASSEGQGSGYTF TGTGCCAGCAGTGAGGGACAGGGCTCTGGCTACACCTTC
TRBJ2-2 NA TRBV29-1 few CSVSGTSTGELFF TGCAGCGTTTCCGGGACAAGCACCGGGGAGCTGTTTTTT
TRBJ1-2 TRBD1 TRBV30 NA CAWSPQGAEGYTF TGTGCCTGGAGCCCTCAGGGGGCTGAAGGCTACACCTTC
TRBJ1-6 NA TRBV5-5 once CASSLAGGIEGSPLHF TGTGCCAGCAGCTTGGCGGGGGGTATCGAAGGTTCACCCCTCCACTTT
TRBJ1-3 NA TRBV5-8 NA CASSLESGGGSGNTIYF TGTGCCAGCAGCTTGGAATCCGGTGGTGGCTCTGGAAACACCATATATTTT
TRBJ2-7 TRBD1 TRBV10-3 NA CAITGQLSSYEQYF TGTGCCATCACGGGACAGCTGAGCTCCTACGAGCAGTACTTC
TRBJ2-5 NA TRBV4-1 NA CASSQSEGGRETQYF TGCGCCAGCAGCCAAAGTGAAGGGGGTAGGGAGACCCAGTACTTC
TRBJ1-5 NA TRBV16 few CASSSGYGNQPQHF TGTGCCAGCAGCTCAGGGTACGGCAATCAGCCCCAGCATTTT
TRBJ1-1 NA TRBV5-1 NA CASSSQGEAFF TGCGCCAGCAGCTCACAGGGAGAAGCTTTCTTT
TRBJ2-7 NA TRBV2 NA CASSVQGGINEQYF TGTGCCAGCAGTGTGCAGGGGGGCATCAACGAGCAGTACTTC
TRBJ2-2 TRBD2 TRBV7-8 NA CASSLGPSGRSTGELFF TGTGCCAGCAGCTTAGGCCCTAGCGGGAGAAGCACCGGGGAGCTGTTTTTT